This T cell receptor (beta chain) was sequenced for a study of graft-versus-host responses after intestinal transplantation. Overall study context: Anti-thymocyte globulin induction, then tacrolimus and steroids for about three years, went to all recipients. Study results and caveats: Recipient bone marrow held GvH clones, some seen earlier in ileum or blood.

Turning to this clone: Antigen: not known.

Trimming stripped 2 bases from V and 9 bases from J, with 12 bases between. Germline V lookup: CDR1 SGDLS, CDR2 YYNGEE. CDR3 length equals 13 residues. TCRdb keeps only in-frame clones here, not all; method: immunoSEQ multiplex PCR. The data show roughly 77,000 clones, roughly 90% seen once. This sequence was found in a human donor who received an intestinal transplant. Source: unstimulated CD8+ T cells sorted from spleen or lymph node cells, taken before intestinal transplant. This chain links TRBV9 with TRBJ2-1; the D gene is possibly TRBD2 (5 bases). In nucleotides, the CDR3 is TGTGCCAGCAGCGTGGGTAGCGTACTTGAGCAGTTCTTC. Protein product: CASSVGSVLEQFF.